What follows is one T cell receptor (beta chain) and its context. This clonotype appeared a few times. This receptor's antigen is unknown. Base qualities are not at hand, and no much larger clone is one base apart. This specimen belongs to a study of blood T cells in healthy people across ages (dated by TCRdb to about 2015). About the investigation overall: In model experiments, roughly one uniquely barcoded TCR beta cDNA molecule per two T cells was captured by template switching. Donors were grouped into four age groups: young (average 16 years), middle-aged (about 38), aged (about 60) and long-lived (approximately 82). Age-related changes in TCR beta repertoire diversity were measured in the study by deep sequencing normalized with unique cDNA molecular identifiers. To avoid experimental bias, donors of different ages were distributed randomly across sequencing lanes. Two additional independent replicas of 1 million unique cDNA reads from the same blood draw were analyzed for two donors (one aged 18 to 30 and one aged 80 or older). The study at large found these results: Estimates of total diversity based on one million sequenced T cells were regarded as lower bounds and as underestimates. There was a strong correlation between observed TCR beta diversity and the percentage of naive T cells measured by flow cytometry. As age increased, observed TCR beta diversity per million T cells dropped in a roughly linear way, and a significant reduction was already evident by age around 41. The long-lived group showed more naive CD4+ T cells, fewer expanded clones and increased TCR diversity than the aged group, suggesting age selection. Donor CMV infection status was unknown, potentially confounding age-related changes in expanded clonotypes. Conclusive comparison of naive and antigen-experienced compartments was prevented by the profiling of bulk unsorted PBMCs.

V drops 2 bases and J drops 3 bases, leaving 10 bases in between. Based on the germline V gene, the CDR1 and CDR2 sequences are SGHTA and FQGTGA. The CDR3 contains 14 residues, cysteine and phenylalanine counted. Only the CDR3 portion is preserved as DNA: 42 bases, with reading frame beginning at the first base. The 39 donors, aged about 6 to 95 years, were systemically healthy Caucasian individuals from Russia. Approximately 9.3 milliliters of peripheral blood were drawn from each donor into EDTA-treated Vacutainer tubes. Ficoll-Paque density-gradient centrifugation was used to isolate PBMCs, with at least 6.5 million per sample. Total RNA was extracted from PBMCs with Trizol reagent, with at least 5.5 micrograms obtained per sample. The percentages of naive CD45RAhigh/CD27high T cells were determined by flow cytometry on a PBMC aliquot from every donor. To prepare the library, 5' RACE was applied. Sequenced using an Illumina HiSeq 2500. A second roughly 7 to 11 cycle PCR used a sample-barcoded 5' primer and a J-beta primer mix. Each TCR beta cDNA molecule received a unique molecular identifier from a template-switch 5' adaptor carrying 12 random nucleotides. Each sample yielded at least 3 million CDR3-containing paired-end reads. The Mint cDNA synthesis kit, primed by a TRBC-specific oligonucleotide, was used to synthesize first-strand cDNA from all RNA. Following uracil-DNA glycosylase treatment, a first 18-cycle PCR with universal primers M1SS and BC2_uni_R was performed on all cDNA. As for the authors' bioinformatics: For normalization, 1 million high-quality reads were randomly selected from each sample, with every read carrying a distinct molecular identifier. Reads with shared molecular identifiers were discarded instead of being binned into consensus sequences. MiTCR, with a Q25 quality threshold and the strictest error-elimination algorithm, was used for CDR3 identification, clonotype clustering and error correction. A nonparametric unseen species model using Euler transformation provided a lower-bound estimate of total TCR beta diversity. The public reads were run again by TCRdb, first through fastp at Q25 and then through MiXCR, and only productive beta chains were kept. Records with the same CDR3 protein are collapsed into one entry carrying the most frequent genes and DNA. Clone size and V and J calls follow TCRdb, not the original study. In all, the sample holds about 780,000 distinct CDR3 sequences, and roughly 46% of those were seen once. The top ten constitute 15% to 20% of the sample.

The sequence joins TRBV7-3 to TRBJ1-1, with a tentative D gene TRBD1 over 6 matching bases. Sequencing was done on a sample of blood. This receptor was identified in a man older than 75 in good health. The nucleotide sequence reads TGTGCCAGCAGCTTACAGGGGAGGGACACTGAAGCTTTCTTT. This translates into CASSLQGRDTEAFF.